A selection of T cell receptor beta chains follows, all from one sample in a study of cytomegalovirus exposure and HLA in healthy donors. Data came from immunoSEQ multiplex PCR; TCRdb stores just in-frame clones and leaves some out. Here the sample table reports about 160,000 clones. The specimen was PBMCs. These receptors originate from a young man in good health and CMV-seronegative. Each CDR3 is given with its conserved first and last residue. The D gene is left open where the match is weak.

D	V	J	DNA	CDR3
NA	TRBV6-1	TRBJ1-5	TGTGCCAGCAGTGACCCGGGCAATCAGCCCCAGCATTTT	CASSDPGNQPQHF
NA	TRBV6-1	TRBJ2-3	TGTGCCAGCAGTGAATCTGAGGTCTGGGCGCAGTATTTT	CASSESEVWAQYF
NA	TRBV25-1	TRBJ1-3	TGTGCCAGCAGTGAATCTGGCTCACGCTCTGGAAACACCATATATTTT	CASSESGSRSGNTIYF
TRBD2	TRBV11-3	TRBJ2-7	TGTGCCAGCAGCAATAAGGGGTTGCTAGCGGGAACCCACGAGCAGTACTTC	CASSNKGLLAGTHEQYF
NA	TRBV6-6	TRBJ2-2	TGTGCCAGCAGCCCTGAGCGAACCACCGGGGAGCTGTTTTTT	CASSPERTTGELFF
TRBD1	TRBV5-1	TRBJ1-1	TGCGCCAGCAGCTTGGGGGACAGCCCCACTGAAGCTTTCTTT	CASSLGDSPTEAFF
NA	TRBV19	TRBJ2-1	TGTGCCACTGACCGAAATAGCGAAGGCAATGAGCAGTTCTTC	CATDRNSEGNEQFF
NA	TRBV5-1	TRBJ1-2	TGCGCCAGCAGCCCCGCTGACGGGAACTATGGCTACACCTTC	CASSPADGNYGYTF
TRBD2	TRBV7-9	TRBJ2-7	TGTGCCAGCAGCTTATCGCTAGCGGGGTCGGGACCTCGGCAGTACTTC	CASSLSLAGSGPRQYF
TRBD2	TRBV5-1	TRBJ2-1	TGCGCCAGCAGCTTGGCCCCCGGGGCTAGCGGTAATGAGCAGTTCTTC	CASSLAPGASGNEQFF
NA	TRBV9	TRBJ2-1	TGTGCCAGCAGCGTAATGGACTACCTGGATGAGCAGTTCTTC	CASSVMDYLDEQFF
NA	TRBV18	TRBJ1-1	TGTGCCAGCTCCTCGGAACAGGAGGGCTACACTGAAGCTTTCTTT	CASSSEQEGYTEAFF
TRBD2	TRBV7-9	TRBJ2-1	TGTGCCAGCAGCTTAGTGACTACTAGCGGGTTCTACAATGAGCAGTTCTTC	CASSLVTTSGFYNEQFF
TRBD2	TRBV7-2	TRBJ2-7	TGTGCCACCACGTGGGCGGGAGCGGGCGAGCAGTACTTC	CATTWAGAGEQYF